Described below is a single T cell receptor (beta chain) sequence and its context. Antigen: not known. The data belong to a study of a mutant IDH1 vaccine in newly diagnosed glioma. Noted time point: week 35, safety follow-up. Each vaccine dose was 300 ug of mutant IDH1 20-mer peptide, with topical imiquimod. Clones were sequenced by immunoSEQ multiplex PCR, and TCRdb holds only the in-frame ones, with some missing. The table includes over 45,000 clones, around 80% detected once. The clonotype originates from a man in his forties with glioma. This specimen was PBMCs, taken from a glioma patient whose treatment included an IDH1 peptide vaccine.

The CDR3 reads CATEDIVGNQPQHF. As DNA, the CDR3 is TGTGCCACCGAAGACATTGTAGGCAATCAGCCCCAGCATTTT. This chain uses TRBV19 with TRBJ1-5; no definite D call. CDR3 length equals 14 residues. V was clipped by 10 bases and J by 2 bases, with 15 bases between them. Per germline, CDR1 LNHDA and CDR2 SQIVND (reference sequence).